The 9 T cell receptor beta chains presented below share a single source sample, sequenced in a study of blood T cell repertoires in COVID-19. The data were produced by immunoSEQ multiplex PCR, yet TCRdb's version contains in-frame clones alone and is incomplete. The sample includes roughly 140,000 clones, 70% to 90% of them seen just once. The sequencing sample was made of peripheral blood. Receptors originate from a woman in her thirties or forties with active or convalescent COVID-19.

The J gene is TRBJ2-7, the V gene TRBV28; 15 bases map to TRBD2. Germline-derived CDR1 and CDR2 are MDHEN and SYDVKM. The CDR3 is 18 amino acids. The V and J ends lost 6 bases and 7 bases, in that order; junction bases with no gene match: 16. The DNA of the CDR3 is TGTGCCAGCAGCAGGGAGTTGAGGGGACTAGCGGGAGGAGGGGAGCAGTACTTC. Amino acids: CASSRELRGLAGGGEQYF.

V usage is TRBV4-3 and J usage is TRBJ1-2; D gene uncertain. There are 14 residues in the CDR3. Trimming stripped 0 bases from V and 5 bases from J, with 10 bases between. The germline CDR1 and CDR2 sequences are LGHNA and YSLEER. This CDR3 reads CASSQDLGEYGYTF. CDR3 in DNA: TGCGCCAGCAGCCAAGATCTGGGAGAATATGGCTACACCTTC.

J is TRBJ1-2 and V is TRBV27; 8 positions agree with TRBD1. This CDR3 contains 15 residues. CDR1 is MNHEY, CDR2 SMNVEV, per germline (reference sequence). The junction had 13 bases not matched to a gene; V was cut back by 5 bases and J by 8 bases. The CDR3 region is CASSPDRVAIGGYTF. The DNA of the CDR3 is TGTGCCAGCAGTCCGGACAGGGTGGCTATAGGGGGCTACACCTTC.

The genes are TRBV7-2 and TRBJ2-2; 9 nucleotides agree with TRBD2. Germline V lookup: CDR1 SGHTA, CDR2 FQGNSA. Trimming cost V 5 bases and J 5 bases; bases outside gene matches: 15. CDR3 size: 18 residues. This CDR3 reads CASSPRFISGRMTGELFF. The CDR3 nucleotides are TGTGCCAGCAGCCCCCGATTCATCAGCGGGAGGATGACCGGGGAGCTGTTTTTT.

This rearrangement joins TRBV6-5 to TRBJ1-1, with D unclear. The CDR3 runs 14 residues. Trimming stripped 1 base from V and 2 bases from J, with 8 bases between. Germline V CDR1 and CDR2: MNHEY, SVGAGI. CDR3 region: CASSYFRENTEAFF. As DNA, the CDR3 is TGTGCCAGCAGTTACTTTCGGGAAAACACTGAAGCTTTCTTT.

This clone occurred a few times. The CDR3 region is CASSYGTSKAFF. CDR3 coding DNA: TGTGCCAGCAGTTACGGTACCTCTAAGGCTTTCTTT. The chain joins TRBV6-2 or TRBV6-3 to TRBJ1-1; D unclear. Germline values: CDR1 MNHEY, CDR2 SVGEGT. The CDR3 consists of 12 residues. With 2 bases removed from V and 11 bases from J, the gap between germline ends came to 12 bases.

The genes are TRBV5-4 and TRBJ1-2, with D possibly being TRBD1 (5 bases). There are 13 residues in the CDR3. The germline V and J ends were trimmed by 3 bases and 5 bases, with 11 bases remaining between them. Germline loops: CDR1 SGHNT, CDR2 YYREEE (reference sequence). DNA for the CDR3: TGTGCCAGCAGCTCTACAGGTGTTTATGGCTACACCTTC. Residues: CASSSTGVYGYTF.

V gene TRBV19 combines with J gene TRBJ2-3; 12 bases match TRBD2. The CDR3 loop spans 17 amino acids. Germline CDR1 reads LNHDA; CDR2 reads SQIVND (reference sequence). J was trimmed by 2 bases and V by 5 bases; bases with no gene match: 8. The CDR3 nucleotides read TGTGCCAGTAGTTCAAGGACTAGCGGGAAGTACACAGATACGCAGTATTTT. Its protein is CASSSRTSGKYTDTQYF.

The genes are TRBV3-1 (or the pseudogene TRBV3-2) and TRBJ2-7; 11 nucleotides match TRBD2. The CDR3 has 21 residues. Germline CDR1 is LGHDT and CDR2 is YNNKEL (reference sequence). Unmatched junction bases numbered 19, after V lost 3 bases and J lost 0 bases. CDR3 protein: CASSQSFVSRTSGFRSYEQYF. In nucleotides, the CDR3 is TGTGCCAGCAGCCAGTCTTTTGTATCTAGGACTAGCGGGTTTCGCTCCTACGAGCAGTACTTC.